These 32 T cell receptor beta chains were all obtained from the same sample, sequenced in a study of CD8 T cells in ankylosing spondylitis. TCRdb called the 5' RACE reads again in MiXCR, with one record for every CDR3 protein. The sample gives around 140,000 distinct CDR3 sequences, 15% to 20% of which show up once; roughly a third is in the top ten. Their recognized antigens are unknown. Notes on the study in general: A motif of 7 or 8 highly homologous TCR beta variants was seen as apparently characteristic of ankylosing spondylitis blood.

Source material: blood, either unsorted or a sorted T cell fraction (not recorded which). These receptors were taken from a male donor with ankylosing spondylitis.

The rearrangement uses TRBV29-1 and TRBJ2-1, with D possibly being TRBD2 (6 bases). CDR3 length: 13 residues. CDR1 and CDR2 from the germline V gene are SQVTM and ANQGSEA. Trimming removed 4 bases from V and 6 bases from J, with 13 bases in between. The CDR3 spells CSVVYFGGNEQFF. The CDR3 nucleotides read TGCAGCGTTGTTTATTTCGGGGGCAATGAGCAGTTCTTC.

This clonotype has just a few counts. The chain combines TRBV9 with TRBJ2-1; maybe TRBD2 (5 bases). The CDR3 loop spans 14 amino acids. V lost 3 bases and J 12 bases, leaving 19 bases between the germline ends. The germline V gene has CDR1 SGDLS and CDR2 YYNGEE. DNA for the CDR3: TGTGCCAGCAGCGCTCCGCCTAGCATCTCAGGGCAGTTCTTC. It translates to CASSAPPSISGQFF.

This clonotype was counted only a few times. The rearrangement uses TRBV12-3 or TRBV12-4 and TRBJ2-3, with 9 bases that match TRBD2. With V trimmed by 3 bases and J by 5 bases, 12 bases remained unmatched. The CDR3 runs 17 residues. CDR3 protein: CASSFLLAGARKDTQYF. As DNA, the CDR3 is TGTGCCAGCAGTTTCCTCTTAGCGGGAGCCCGGAAAGATACGCAGTATTTT.

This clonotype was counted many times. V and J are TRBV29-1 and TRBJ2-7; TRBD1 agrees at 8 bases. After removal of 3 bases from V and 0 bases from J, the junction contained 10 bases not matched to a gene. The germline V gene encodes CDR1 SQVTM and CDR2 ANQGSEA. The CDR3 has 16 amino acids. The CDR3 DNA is TGCAGCGTTGATTCGATACAGGGGGGCACCTCCTACGAGCAGTACTTC. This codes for CSVDSIQGGTSYEQYF.

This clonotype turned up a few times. CDR3 bases: TGTGCCATCAGTGTATCTAGCGGGAAAAATGAGCAGTTCTTC. Encoded protein: CAISVSSGKNEQFF. This chain connects TRBV10-3 to TRBJ2-1; 9 nucleotides agree with TRBD2. Germline CDR1 ENHRY, CDR2 SYGVKD. CDR3 length: 14 amino acids. Germline trimming cut 4 bases from V and 7 bases from J; bases unmatched to any gene: 5.

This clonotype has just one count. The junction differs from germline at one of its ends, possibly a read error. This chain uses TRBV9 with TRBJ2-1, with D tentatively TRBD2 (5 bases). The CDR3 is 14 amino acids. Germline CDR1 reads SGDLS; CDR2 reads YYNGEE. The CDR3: CASSLAAGPPGKIF. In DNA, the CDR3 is TGTGCCAGCAGCTTAGCCGCCGGACCCCCCGGGAAGATCTTC.

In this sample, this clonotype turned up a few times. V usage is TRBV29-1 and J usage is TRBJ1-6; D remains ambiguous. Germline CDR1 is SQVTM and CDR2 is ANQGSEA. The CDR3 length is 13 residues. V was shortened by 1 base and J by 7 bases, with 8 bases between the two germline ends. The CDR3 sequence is CSVEVGSNSPLHF. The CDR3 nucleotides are TGCAGCGTTGAAGTGGGGTCAAATTCACCCCTCCACTTT.

This CDR3 reads CSARDEWRELRTEAFF. The CDR3 region has the DNA TGCAGTGCTAGAGATGAGTGGAGAGAACTCCGGACTGAAGCTTTCTTT. The chain joins TRBV20-1 to TRBJ1-1; no reliable D call. Germline V CDR1 and CDR2: DFQATT, SNEGSKA (reference sequence). V gave up 0 bases and J gave up 5 bases, with 19 bases separating them. The CDR3 has 16 residues.

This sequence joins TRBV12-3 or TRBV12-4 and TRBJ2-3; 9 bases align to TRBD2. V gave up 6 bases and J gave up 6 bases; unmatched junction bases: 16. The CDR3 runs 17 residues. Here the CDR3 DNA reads TGTGCCAGCAGCCCAGGGGTATTGACAGCGGGAGGCGATACGCAGTATTTT. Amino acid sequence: CASSPGVLTAGGDTQYF.

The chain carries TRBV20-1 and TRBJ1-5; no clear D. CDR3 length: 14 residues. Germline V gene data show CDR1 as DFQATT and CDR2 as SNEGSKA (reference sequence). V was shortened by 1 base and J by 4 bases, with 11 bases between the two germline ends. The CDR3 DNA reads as TGCAGTGCTAGAGTGGGCGGCCATAATCAGCCCCAGCATTTT. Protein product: CSARVGGHNQPQHF.

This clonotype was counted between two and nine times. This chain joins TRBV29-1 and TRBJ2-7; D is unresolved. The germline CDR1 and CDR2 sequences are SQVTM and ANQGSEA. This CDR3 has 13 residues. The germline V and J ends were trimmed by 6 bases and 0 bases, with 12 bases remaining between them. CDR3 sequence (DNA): TGCAGCGTGCCGAGCGCGGACTCCTACGAGCAGTACTTC. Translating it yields CSVPSADSYEQYF.

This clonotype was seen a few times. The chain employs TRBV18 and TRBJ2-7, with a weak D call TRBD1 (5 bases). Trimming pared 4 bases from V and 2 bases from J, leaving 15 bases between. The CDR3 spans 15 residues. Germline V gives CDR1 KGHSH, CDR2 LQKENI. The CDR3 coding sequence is TGTGCCAGCTCACAAACCGGACAAGCGCCCTACGAGCAGTACTTC. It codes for CASSQTGQAPYEQYF.

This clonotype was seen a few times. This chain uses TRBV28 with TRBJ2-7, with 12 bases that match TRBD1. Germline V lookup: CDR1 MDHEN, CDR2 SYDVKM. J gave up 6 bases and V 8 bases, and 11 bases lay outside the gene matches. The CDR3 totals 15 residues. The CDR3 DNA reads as TGTGCCAGCGCCCCCCCCGGGACAGGGGGCCCCGAGCAGTACTTC. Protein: CASAPPGTGGPEQYF.

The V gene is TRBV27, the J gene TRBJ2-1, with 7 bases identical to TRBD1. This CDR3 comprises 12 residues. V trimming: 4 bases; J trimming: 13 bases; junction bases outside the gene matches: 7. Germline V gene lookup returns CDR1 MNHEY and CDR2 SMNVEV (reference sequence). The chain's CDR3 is CASSSTGMGQFF. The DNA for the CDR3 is TGTGCCAGCAGTTCGACAGGGATGGGCCAGTTCTTC.

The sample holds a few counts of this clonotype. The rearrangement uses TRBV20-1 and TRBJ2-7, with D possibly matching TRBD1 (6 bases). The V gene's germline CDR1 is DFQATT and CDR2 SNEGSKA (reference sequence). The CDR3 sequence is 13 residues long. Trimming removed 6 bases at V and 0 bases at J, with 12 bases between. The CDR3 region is CSARGPSSYEQYF. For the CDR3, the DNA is TGCAGTGCCAGGGGCCCTAGCTCCTACGAGCAGTACTTC.

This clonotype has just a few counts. CDR3 in DNA: TGTGCCAGCGCCGATGGATGGGAGCAGTACTTC. It encodes CASADGWEQYF. J is TRBJ2-7 and V is TRBV7-2; D is unresolved. This CDR3 has 11 residues. Trimming stripped 8 bases from V and 7 bases from J, with 12 bases between. In germline, CDR1 is SGHTA, CDR2 FQGNSA.

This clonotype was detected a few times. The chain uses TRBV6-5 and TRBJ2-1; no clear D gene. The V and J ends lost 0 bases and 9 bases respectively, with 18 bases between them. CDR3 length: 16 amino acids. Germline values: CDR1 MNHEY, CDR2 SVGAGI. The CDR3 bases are TGTGCCAGCAGTTACTCGAGTGGGATATGGGATTCTGAGCAGTTCTTC. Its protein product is CASSYSSGIWDSEQFF.

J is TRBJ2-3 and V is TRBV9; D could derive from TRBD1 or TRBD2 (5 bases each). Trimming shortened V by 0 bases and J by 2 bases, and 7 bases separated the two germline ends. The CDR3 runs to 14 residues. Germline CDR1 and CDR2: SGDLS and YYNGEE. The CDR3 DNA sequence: TGTGCCAGCAGCGTAGGGGACCTCACAGATACGCAGTATTTT. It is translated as CASSVGDLTDTQYF.

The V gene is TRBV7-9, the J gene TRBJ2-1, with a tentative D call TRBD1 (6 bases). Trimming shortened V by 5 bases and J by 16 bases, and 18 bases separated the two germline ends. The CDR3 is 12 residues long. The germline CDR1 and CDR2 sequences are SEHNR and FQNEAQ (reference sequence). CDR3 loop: CASSNAGTQAFF. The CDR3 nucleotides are TGTGCCAGCAGCAACGCCGGGACACAGGCCTTCTTC.

The CDR3 DNA reads as TGTGCCAGCAGGAGGGGGACAGGATCTTCCTATGGCTACACCTTC. Amino acid sequence: CASRRGTGSSYGYTF. The chain recombines TRBV2 with TRBJ1-2; 8 bases map to TRBD1. Germline assignment: CDR1 SNHLY and CDR2 FYNNEI. The CDR3 length is 15 residues. V trimming: 6 bases; J trimming: 4 bases; junction bases outside the gene matches: 10.

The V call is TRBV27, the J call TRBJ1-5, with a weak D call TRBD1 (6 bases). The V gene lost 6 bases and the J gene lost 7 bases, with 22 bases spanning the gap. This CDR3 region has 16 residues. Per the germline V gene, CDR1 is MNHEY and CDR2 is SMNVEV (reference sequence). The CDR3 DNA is TGTGCCAGCAGCCGCGACGGGGGCCGCAGGTTCCAGCCCCAGCATTTT. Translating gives CASSRDGGRRFQPQHF.

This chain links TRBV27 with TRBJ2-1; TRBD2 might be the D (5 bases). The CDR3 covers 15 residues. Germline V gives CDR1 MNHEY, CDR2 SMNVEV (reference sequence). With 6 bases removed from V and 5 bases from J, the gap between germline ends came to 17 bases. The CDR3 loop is CASSPLQREHNEQFF. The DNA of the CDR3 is TGTGCCAGCAGCCCCCTTCAAAGGGAGCACAATGAGCAGTTCTTC.

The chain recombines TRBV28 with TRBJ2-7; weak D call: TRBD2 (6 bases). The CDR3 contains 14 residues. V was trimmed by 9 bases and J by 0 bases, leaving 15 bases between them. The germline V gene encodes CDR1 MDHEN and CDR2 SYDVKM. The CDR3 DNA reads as TGTGCCAGTCTACGGGACGGGAGCTCCTACGAGCAGTACTTC. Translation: CASLRDGSSYEQYF.

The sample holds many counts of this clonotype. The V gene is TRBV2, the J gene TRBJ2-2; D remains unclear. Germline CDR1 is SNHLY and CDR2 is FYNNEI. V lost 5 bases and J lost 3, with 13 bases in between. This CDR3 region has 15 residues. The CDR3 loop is CASSTEKIYTGELFF. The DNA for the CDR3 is TGTGCCAGCAGTACCGAAAAGATATACACCGGGGAGCTGTTTTTT.

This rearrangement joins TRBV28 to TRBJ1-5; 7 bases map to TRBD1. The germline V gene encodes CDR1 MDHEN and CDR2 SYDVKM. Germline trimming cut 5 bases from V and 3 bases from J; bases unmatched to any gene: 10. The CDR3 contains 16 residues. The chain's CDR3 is CASSLHWDSLNQPQHF. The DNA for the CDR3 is TGTGCCAGCAGTCTTCACTGGGACAGTCTCAATCAGCCCCAGCATTTT.

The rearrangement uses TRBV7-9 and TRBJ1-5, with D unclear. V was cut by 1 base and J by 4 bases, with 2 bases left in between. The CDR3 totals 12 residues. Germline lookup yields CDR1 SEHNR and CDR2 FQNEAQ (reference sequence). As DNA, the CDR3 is TGTGCCAGCAGCTTAGAGAATCAGCCCCAGCATTTT. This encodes CASSLENQPQHF. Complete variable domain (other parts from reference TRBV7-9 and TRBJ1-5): DTGVSQNPRHKITKRGQNVTFRCDPISEHNRLYWYRQTLGQGPEFLTYFQNEAQLEKSRLLSDRFSAERPKGSFSTLEIQRTEQGDSAMYLCASSLENQPQHFGDGTRLSIL.

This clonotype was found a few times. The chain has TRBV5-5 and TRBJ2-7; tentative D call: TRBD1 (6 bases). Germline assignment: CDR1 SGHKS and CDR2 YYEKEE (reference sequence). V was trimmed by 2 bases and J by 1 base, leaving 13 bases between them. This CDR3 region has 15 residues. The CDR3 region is CASSFREGVSYEQYF. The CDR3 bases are TGTGCCAGCAGCTTTCGCGAGGGGGTGTCCTACGAGCAGTACTTC.

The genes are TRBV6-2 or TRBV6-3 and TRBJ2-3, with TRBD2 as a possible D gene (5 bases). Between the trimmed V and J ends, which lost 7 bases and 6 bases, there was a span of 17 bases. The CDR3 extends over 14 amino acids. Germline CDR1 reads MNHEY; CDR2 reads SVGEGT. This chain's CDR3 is CASTSWPQRDTQYF. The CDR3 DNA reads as TGTGCCAGCACATCCTGGCCCCAGCGGGATACGCAGTATTTT.

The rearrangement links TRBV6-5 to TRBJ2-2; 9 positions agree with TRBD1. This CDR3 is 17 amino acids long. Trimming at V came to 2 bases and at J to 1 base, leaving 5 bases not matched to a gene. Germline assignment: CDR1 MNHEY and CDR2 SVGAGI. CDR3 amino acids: CASSYPRTGENTGELFF. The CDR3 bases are TGTGCCAGCAGTTACCCCCGGACAGGGGAGAACACCGGGGAGCTGTTTTTT.

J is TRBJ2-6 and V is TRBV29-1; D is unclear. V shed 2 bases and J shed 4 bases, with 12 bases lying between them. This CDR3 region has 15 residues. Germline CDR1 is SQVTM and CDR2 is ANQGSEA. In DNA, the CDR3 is TGCAGCGTTGAAATTGGGTCCTCAGGGGCCAACGTCCTGACTTTC. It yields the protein CSVEIGSSGANVLTF.

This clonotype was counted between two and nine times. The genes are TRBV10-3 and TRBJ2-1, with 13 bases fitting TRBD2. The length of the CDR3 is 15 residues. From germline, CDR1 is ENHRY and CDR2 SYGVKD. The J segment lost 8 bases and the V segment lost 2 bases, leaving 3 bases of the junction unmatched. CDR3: CAISEGLAGEYEQFF. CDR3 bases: TGTGCCATCAGTGAGGGACTAGCGGGAGAATATGAGCAGTTCTTC.

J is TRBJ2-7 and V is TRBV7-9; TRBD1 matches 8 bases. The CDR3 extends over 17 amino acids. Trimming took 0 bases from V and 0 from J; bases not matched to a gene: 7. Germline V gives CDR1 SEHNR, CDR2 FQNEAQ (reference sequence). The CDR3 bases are TGTGCCAGCAGCTTAGCCGGGACAGGAACTTACTCCTACGAGCAGTACTTC. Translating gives CASSLAGTGTYSYEQYF.